Detailed here is one T cell receptor beta chain. TCR beta CDR3 regions were amplified from RNA transcripts. A set of HTBI primers served as the primers for a first-round RT-PCR of the TCR CDR3. One entry per CDR3 protein results from TCRdb running MiXCR on the multiplex PCR reads. The repertoire holds around 400,000 distinct CDR3 sequences, with 15% to 19% as singletons. The sample originates from a study of T cells in Graves' hyperthyroidism and ophthalmopathy. CDR3 length equals 14 residues. V lost 4 bases to trimming and J lost 2 bases; unmatched junction nucleotides: 4. In germline, CDR1 is LGHNA, CDR2 YNFKEQ.

This TCR was sampled from a woman aged 18-30 years with Graves' hyperthyroidism that later progressed to Graves' ophthalmopathy. Sample: blood. The chain has TRBV4-2 and TRBJ2-7; 8 nucleotides line up with TRBD2. The CDR3 reads CASSRSGDTYEQYF. For the CDR3, the DNA is TGTGCCAGCAGCCGTAGCGGGGATACCTACGAGCAGTACTTC.